These T cell receptor beta chains were read from a single sample in a study of PD-1 blockade in classical Hodgkin lymphoma. Using immunoSEQ multiplex PCR, the repertoire was profiled, and TCRdb retains in-frame clones only, with some absent. The sample has some 46,000 clones; around 82% are singletons. Sample: peripheral blood mononuclear cells (PBMCs), taken before the second cycle of nivolumab. All receptors derive from a human donor with classical Hodgkin lymphoma. The CDR3 runs from the conserved cysteine through the conserved F or W. Each record gives: J gene, D gene, CDR3 length, clone size, V gene, CDR3 DNA, CDR3 protein. D genes are given only for firm matches. Not all rows give a size; the values are once, few, many and, for expanded clones, a class.

j_call: TRBJ2-5; d_call: .; cdr3_length: 14; clone_size: .; v_call: TRBV7-3; cdr3_nt: TGTGCCAGCAGCTTATTCGCGGGACAAGAGACCCAGTACTTC; cdr3_aa: CASSLFAGQETQYF
j_call: TRBJ2-3; d_call: TRBD2; cdr3_length: 15; clone_size: .; v_call: TRBV7-9; cdr3_nt: TGTGCCAGCAGCTTATCCGCGGGGGGCACAGATACGCAGTATTTT; cdr3_aa: CASSLSAGGTDTQYF
j_call: TRBJ1-1; d_call: .; cdr3_length: 15; clone_size: few; v_call: TRBV5-4; cdr3_nt: TGTGCCAGCAGCTACGGACAGAGGACTCACACTGAAGCTTTCTTT; cdr3_aa: CASSYGQRTHTEAFF
j_call: TRBJ2-7; d_call: .; cdr3_length: 16; clone_size: .; v_call: TRBV7-2; cdr3_nt: TGTGCCAGCAGCTTAGGCCTTCCGGGCTTCACATACGAGCAGTACTTC; cdr3_aa: CASSLGLPGFTYEQYF
j_call: TRBJ1-2; d_call: .; cdr3_length: 15; clone_size: .; v_call: TRBV7-9; cdr3_nt: TGTGCCAGCAGCGGGCATGCAGGAGTAAACTATGGCTACACCTTC; cdr3_aa: CASSGHAGVNYGYTF
j_call: TRBJ1-6; d_call: .; cdr3_length: 13; clone_size: .; v_call: TRBV6-5; cdr3_nt: TGTGCCAGCAGTTACAGGGGTCGTCAACCCCTCCACTTT; cdr3_aa: CASSYRGRQPLHF
j_call: TRBJ1-2; d_call: .; cdr3_length: 14; clone_size: .; v_call: TRBV5-6; cdr3_nt: TGTGCCAGCAGCAGAGGGGACTTCTACTATGGCTACACCTTC; cdr3_aa: CASSRGDFYYGYTF
j_call: TRBJ2-5; d_call: TRBD2; cdr3_length: 16; clone_size: .; v_call: TRBV14; cdr3_nt: TGTGCCAGCAGCCAGAGACTAGCGGGTTTCCAAGAGACCCAGTACTTC; cdr3_aa: CASSQRLAGFQETQYF
j_call: TRBJ2-7; d_call: .; cdr3_length: 12; clone_size: .; v_call: TRBV28; cdr3_nt: TGTGCCATCCTAATGGGGGTAGACGAGCAGTACTTC; cdr3_aa: CAILMGVDEQYF
j_call: TRBJ2-3; d_call: TRBD2; cdr3_length: 14; clone_size: once; v_call: TRBV5-1; cdr3_nt: TGCGCCAGCAGCTTGGGGCTAGCGGGAGATACGCAGTATTTT; cdr3_aa: CASSLGLAGDTQYF
j_call: TRBJ2-7; d_call: .; cdr3_length: 13; clone_size: once; v_call: TRBV6-6; cdr3_nt: TGTGCCAGCAGCCCGCCGTCCGTCTACGAGCAGTACTTC; cdr3_aa: CASSPPSVYEQYF
j_call: TRBJ2-7; d_call: TRBD1; cdr3_length: 14; clone_size: .; v_call: TRBV10-3; cdr3_nt: TGTGCCATCAGGACGGGACAGGGGGCGAACGAGCAGTACTTC; cdr3_aa: CAIRTGQGANEQYF
j_call: TRBJ2-3; d_call: TRBD1; cdr3_length: 14; clone_size: .; v_call: TRBV7-6; cdr3_nt: TGTGCCAGCAGCCCGACAGGGGGCACAGATACGCAGTATTTT; cdr3_aa: CASSPTGGTDTQYF
j_call: TRBJ2-3; d_call: TRBD2; cdr3_length: 14; clone_size: .; v_call: TRBV9; cdr3_nt: TGTGCCAGCAGCGAGGGACTAGCGGGGTATACGCAGTATTTT; cdr3_aa: CASSEGLAGYTQYF
j_call: TRBJ2-7; d_call: TRBD2; cdr3_length: 15; clone_size: .; v_call: TRBV19; cdr3_nt: TGTGCCAGTAGTATAGTACTAGCGGTTATCTACGAGCAGTACTTC; cdr3_aa: CASSIVLAVIYEQYF
j_call: TRBJ1-6; d_call: .; cdr3_length: 15; clone_size: .; v_call: TRBV25-1; cdr3_nt: TGTGCCAGCCGAACCGCGACAGACTCTAATTCACCCCTCCACTTT; cdr3_aa: CASRTATDSNSPLHF
j_call: TRBJ1-4; d_call: .; cdr3_length: 17; clone_size: few; v_call: TRBV2; cdr3_nt: TGTGCCAGCAGTTCAGGACCGCTATTTGCAACTAATGAAAAACTGTTTTTT; cdr3_aa: CASSSGPLFATNEKLFF
j_call: TRBJ2-7; d_call: .; cdr3_length: 11; clone_size: .; v_call: TRBV20-1; cdr3_nt: TGCAGTGCTAGAGATGTCTACGAGCAGTACTTC; cdr3_aa: CSARDVYEQYF